These 25 T cell receptor beta chains were all obtained from the same sample, sequenced in a study of blood T cells in healthy people across ages. PCR was performed a second time for roughly 7 to 11 cycles using a sample-barcoded 5' primer and a J-beta primer mix. Each CDR3 protein gets one entry after TCRdb re-called the 5' RACE reads with MiXCR. This sample carries about 1.1 million distinct CDR3 sequences, approximately 38% of them seen once, and the ten largest clones take under 15%. Sequencing input: blood. These receptors were taken from a man aged 18 to 35 in good health.

The rearrangement links TRBV15 to TRBJ2-7; 9 nucleotides match TRBD2. The CDR3 spans 17 residues. V shed 0 bases and J 1 base; nucleotides not matched to a gene: 7. The germline V gene encodes CDR1 LNHNV and CDR2 YYDKDF (reference sequence). CDR3 nucleotide sequence: TGTGCCACCAGCAGAGATCGGGCGGGGGGGCGTTCCTACGAGCAGTACTTC. It yields the protein CATSRDRAGGRSYEQYF.

The chain is built from TRBV24-1 and TRBJ2-5, with D perhaps TRBD2 (5 bases). Looked up from germline, CDR1 is KGHDR and CDR2 is SFDVKD. The V gene lost 4 bases and the J gene lost 5 bases, with 16 bases spanning the gap. This CDR3 has 15 residues. The CDR3 sequence is CATSDPRGPGETQYF. In nucleotides, the CDR3 is TGTGCCACCAGTGACCCACGGGGTCCCGGGGAGACCCAGTACTTC.

The V call is TRBV20-1, the J call TRBJ2-5; 7 bases align to TRBD1. The J call may be faulty, since TRBJ2-7 better matches the DNA end. This CDR3 has 13 amino acids. The germline CDR1 and CDR2 sequences are DFQATT and SNEGSKA (reference sequence). DNA of the CDR3: TGCAGTGCTAGAGGGCAGGGGGTGTGCGAGCAGTACTTC. Its translation: CSARGQGVCEQYF.

A note on this clonotype: It may be a read error: a sequence one base away is much more abundant. The rearrangement uses TRBV7-6 and TRBJ1-2; 8 bases agree with TRBD1. This CDR3 has 14 residues. CDR1 and CDR2 from the germline V gene are SGHVS and FNYEAQ. CDR3 sequence (DNA): TGTGCCGGCAGCCCTGGGACAGGAGACTATGGCTACACCTTC. Encoded protein: CAGSPGTGDYGYTF.

The chain links TRBV20-1 to TRBJ1-5; the D gene is possibly TRBD1 (5 bases). Per the germline V gene, CDR1 is DFQATT and CDR2 is SNEGSKA (reference sequence). This CDR3 spans 15 amino acids. The germline V and J ends were trimmed by 5 bases and 9 bases, with 23 bases remaining between them. In DNA form, the CDR3 reads TGCAGTGCTCCCTCCGGGACCCCATCCGGATGGCCCCAGCATTTT. Protein sequence: CSAPSGTPSGWPQHF.

This clonotype was seen only a few times. The chain has TRBV6-1 and TRBJ2-3, with D possibly TRBD2 on 6 matching bases. The CDR3 sequence is 14 residues long. The V end lost 3 bases, the J end lost 6 bases, and 13 bases lay between the germline ends. Germline loops: CDR1 MNHNS, CDR2 SASEGT. CDR3 sequence (DNA): TGTGCCAGCAGTGATAGTATGGGGAGGGATACGCAGTATTTT. Its protein product is CASSDSMGRDTQYF.

V is TRBV9 and J is TRBJ1-2; maybe TRBD1 (5 bases). Germline CDR1 is SGDLS and CDR2 is YYNGEE. V gave up 0 bases and J gave up 0 bases, with 15 bases separating them. The CDR3 spans 17 residues. CDR3 bases: TGTGCCAGCAGCGTAGCTTCGAGGACATCGGCTAACTATGGCTACACCTTC. It encodes CASSVASRTSANYGYTF. The variable domain in full, completed from reference TRBV9 and TRBJ1-2, reads DSGVTQTPKHLITATGQRVTLRCSPRSGDLSVYWYQQSLDQGLQFLIQYYNGEERAKGNILERFSAQQFPDLHSELNLSSLELGDSALYFCASSVASRTSANYGYTFGSGTRLTVV.

The chain combines TRBV7-8 with TRBJ1-2, with 7 bases that match TRBD1. This CDR3 spans 14 amino acids. The J segment lost 3 bases and the V segment lost 5 bases, leaving 6 bases of the junction unmatched. Germline V CDR1 and CDR2: SGHVS, FQNEAQ. The CDR3 DNA reads as TGTGCCAGCAGCGTGAGAGACAGGGACTATGGCTACACCTTC. This translates into CASSVRDRDYGYTF.

The chain employs TRBV6-1 and TRBJ1-1, with D unresolved. The CDR3 is 17 residues long. The V gene's germline CDR1 is MNHNS and CDR2 SASEGT. V was shortened by 5 bases and J by 5 bases, with 24 bases between the two germline ends. The CDR3 nucleotides are TGTGCCAGCAGTCCCTCAATCCGGAAGGGTGTCGGGACTGAAGCTTTCTTT. Protein sequence: CASSPSIRKGVGTEAFF.

This sequence joins TRBV27 and TRBJ1-2, with D possibly matching TRBD1 (6 bases). V lost 5 bases to trimming and J lost 1 base, with 17 bases between them. The germline V gene encodes CDR1 MNHEY and CDR2 SMNVEV (reference sequence). The CDR3 covers 16 residues. The CDR3 coding sequence is TGTGCCAGCAGTCTTACCGGGACAAGGGTTAACTATGGCTACACCTTC. Amino acid sequence: CASSLTGTRVNYGYTF.

The rearrangement links TRBV15 to TRBJ1-4; D is ambiguous. Trimming stripped 5 bases from V and 5 bases from J, with 12 bases between. CDR1 is LNHNV and CDR2 is YYDKDF in the germline V gene (reference sequence). This CDR3 has 14 amino acids. CDR3 amino acids: CATSPRADNEKLFF. The CDR3 bases are TGTGCCACCAGCCCCCGGGCCGACAATGAAAAACTGTTTTTT.

J is TRBJ2-4 and V is TRBV14; a weak D match, TRBD1 (8 bases). The DNA end lines up better with TRBJ2-7; the J call may be wrong. This CDR3 comprises 13 residues. Looked up from germline, CDR1 is SGHDN and CDR2 is FVKESK. As DNA, the CDR3 is TGTGCCAGCGCGGGGGACAGGAATTACGAGCAGTACTTC. This codes for CASAGDRNYEQYF.

V gene TRBV12-3 or TRBV12-4 combines with J gene TRBJ1-2; D may be TRBD1 (6 bases). Trimming cost V 6 bases and J 5 bases, with 22 bases left between them. The CDR3 runs to 16 residues. The CDR3 nucleotides read TGTGCCAGCAGGGGGGGGGGGCAGCATACCACTTATGGCTACACCTTC. Translated: CASRGGGQHTTYGYTF.

The chain combines TRBV11-2 with TRBJ2-1; possible D gene TRBD2, 6 bases. The germline V gene encodes CDR1 SGHAT and CDR2 FQNNGV. The ends were cut back, 4 bases at V and 6 bases at J, with 19 bases in the middle. This CDR3 region has 16 residues. The CDR3 loop reads CASSSGLYAASNEQFF. The CDR3, as DNA: TGTGCCAGCAGCTCCGGACTATACGCGGCCTCCAATGAGCAGTTCTTC.

Worth noting for this clonotype: This may stem from a read error, because a much larger clone lies one nucleotide away. The V and J genes are TRBV21-1 and TRBJ2-3; no check of the table's D call, TRBD1, against the DNA was made. TRBV21-1 is recorded as a pseudogene. The CDR3 spans 16 residues. The CDR3 DNA reads as TGTGCCAGCAGAATGGCCCCCCATCAGGGGACAGATACGCAGTATTTT. Protein product: CASRMAPHQGTDTQYF.

V is TRBV29-1 and J is TRBJ1-5; TRBD1 aligns across 9 bases. This CDR3 contains 12 residues. With 7 bases clipped from V and 8 bases from J, the junction kept 6 bases outside the gene matches. Germline V gives CDR1 SQVTM, CDR2 ANQGSEA. The CDR3 loop is CSAGTGTEPQHF. For the CDR3, the DNA is TGCAGCGCGGGGACAGGGACTGAGCCCCAGCATTTT.

This clonotype came up a few times. J is TRBJ1-2 and V is TRBV20-1; unclear D gene. The CDR3 is made up of 12 amino acids. From germline, CDR1 is DFQATT and CDR2 SNEGSKA (reference sequence). Trimming took 7 bases from V and 1 from J, leaving 10 bases between them. The CDR3 region is CSVSGSNYGYTF. CDR3 nucleotide sequence: TGCAGTGTTTCTGGCAGTAACTATGGCTACACCTTC.

The rearrangement joins TRBV6-5 to TRBJ1-3, with 9 bases aligning to TRBD1. This CDR3 region has 15 residues. Germline V gives CDR1 MNHEY, CDR2 SVGAGI. V gave up 6 bases and J gave up 2 bases; unmatched junction bases: 5. CDR3 in amino acids: CASRRQGDTGNTIYF. In DNA form, the CDR3 reads TGTGCCAGCAGACGACAGGGGGACACTGGAAACACCATATATTTT.

The rearrangement joins TRBV5-6 to TRBJ2-5; no clear D gene. Judging by the DNA end, TRBJ2-7 fits better; the J call may be wrong. The CDR3 totals 12 residues. Germline V gene lookup returns CDR1 SGHDT and CDR2 YYEEEE. The CDR3 loop reads CASSSDPGEQYF. CDR3 DNA: TGTGCCAGCAGCTCCGACCCCGGCGAGCAGTACTTC.

This clonotype was seen only a few times. This chain connects TRBV11-2 to TRBJ1-2, with no clear D. The germline CDR1 and CDR2 sequences are SGHAT and FQNNGV. This CDR3 spans 14 amino acids. V was trimmed by 5 bases and J by 5 bases, leaving 15 bases between them. This CDR3 is CASSLGPDQYGYTF. The CDR3 DNA follows: TGTGCCAGCAGCCTCGGACCTGACCAATATGGCTACACCTTC.

V and J are TRBV7-2 and TRBJ1-5; 10 bases fit TRBD1. The CDR3 runs 18 residues. Per germline, CDR1 SGHTA and CDR2 FQGNSA. Losses at the gene ends were 3 bases for V and 1 base for J; bases not matched to a gene: 9. CDR3 amino acids: CASSLTGGFSSSNQPQHF. For the CDR3, the DNA is TGTGCCAGCAGCTTGACAGGGGGCTTTTCTTCGAGCAATCAGCCCCAGCATTTT.

This clonotype has more than one count but fewer than ten. The chain recombines TRBV12-5 with TRBJ2-3; D is ambiguous. The CDR3 has 12 residues. Germline CDR1 reads LGHNT; CDR2 reads FRNRAP. V lost 5 bases and J 4 bases, leaving 7 bases between the germline ends. The CDR3 sequence is CASGVLPDTQYF. The CDR3 DNA is TGTGCTAGTGGTGTCCTACCAGATACGCAGTATTTT.

V is TRBV29-1 and J is TRBJ2-2; D not resolved. The CDR3 spans 12 residues. The germline gives CDR1 SQVTM, CDR2 ANQGSEA. Trimming took 7 bases from V and 4 from J, leaving 10 bases between them. As DNA, the CDR3 is TGCAGCGCCACGGCCAGCACCGGGGAGCTGTTTTTT. Protein: CSATASTGELFF.

The chain couples TRBV7-2 to TRBJ2-5; D is ambiguous. Germline V gene sequence: CDR1 SGHTA, CDR2 FQGNSA. The CDR3 extends over 14 amino acids. The germline V and J ends were trimmed by 6 bases and 4 bases, with 15 bases remaining between them. This chain's CDR3 is CASSAGQIRETQYF. The CDR3 DNA reads as TGTGCCAGCAGTGCCGGGCAAATCCGAGAGACCCAGTACTTC.

This chain uses TRBV20-1 with TRBJ1-2; D not resolved. Germline CDR1 DFQATT, CDR2 SNEGSKA (reference sequence). V was clipped by 0 bases and J by 2 bases, with 13 bases between them. This CDR3 comprises 15 residues. CDR3 loop: CSAREKDRGNYGYTF. The CDR3 coding sequence is TGCAGTGCTAGAGAGAAGGACCGAGGAAACTATGGCTACACCTTC.